The entry below describes one T cell receptor (beta chain). The sample originates from a study of shared T cell receptors in the human thymus. Germline V gene data show CDR1 as MGHDK and CDR2 as SYGVNS. The CDR3 sequence is 18 residues long. V trimming: 7 bases; J trimming: 0 bases; junction bases outside the gene matches: 13. Here immunoSEQ multiplex PCR was the method, and the copy in TCRdb shows in-frame clones only, minus some. The sample consists of about 660,000 clones, roughly 90% of them appearing once. These data were also filed under a second study, of human thymus T cells. In that study: Those donating were healthy Finnish infants in corrective surgery for congenital heart defects. It looked as if thymic and blood repertoires used V and J genes in a biased way.

Sequencing was performed on thymocytes. The V gene is TRBV25-1, the J gene TRBJ2-1, with 9 positions matching TRBD2. The receptor was derived from a boy under two years old with a congenital heart defect. CDR3 loop: CASTPPRREGSSYNEQFF. CDR3 DNA sequence: TGTGCCAGCACCCCCCCCCGGCGGGAGGGTAGCTCCTACAATGAGCAGTTCTTC.